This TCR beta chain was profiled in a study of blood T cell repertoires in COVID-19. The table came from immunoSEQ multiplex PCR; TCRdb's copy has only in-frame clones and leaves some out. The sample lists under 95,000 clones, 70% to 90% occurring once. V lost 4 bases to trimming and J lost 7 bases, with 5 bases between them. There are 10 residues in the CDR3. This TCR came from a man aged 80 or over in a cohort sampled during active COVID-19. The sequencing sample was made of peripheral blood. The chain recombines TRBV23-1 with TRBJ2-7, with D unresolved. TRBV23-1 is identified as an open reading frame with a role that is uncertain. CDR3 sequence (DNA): TGCGCCAGCAGTCCGAGTGAGCAGTACGTC. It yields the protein CASSPSEQYV.